The T cell receptor beta chain under discussion was sequenced for a study of beta chain features in type 1 diabetes. Sorted CD4+ subsets: naive, central memory, regulatory, stem cell-like memory (CD45RO/CCR7/CD25/CD127/CD95/CD27 panel). Study-level findings and limits: Among type 1 diabetes patients, VDJ junctions had fewer insertions and more deletions. Sequencing of cDNA might inflate the share of cells that strongly express TCR. There was a moderate but significant shortening of TCRB CDR3s in all four CD4+ subsets of Type 1 diabetes patients.

Of the isolated RNA, all was reverse transcribed, and so the sequenced material was expressed TCRB transcripts. Method: immunoSEQ multiplex PCR; TCRdb's copy keeps in-frame clones and lacks some. The sample has 15,000 or so clones, 65% seen once. Notes on this clone: The target antigen is unknown.

CDR1 is SQVTM and CDR2 is ANQGSEA in the germline V gene. Trimming removed 4 bases from V and 4 bases from J; junction bases left unmatched: 2. This CDR3 comprises 13 residues. The chain joins TRBV29-1 to TRBJ1-5; 9 bases line up with TRBD1. This clonotype was sampled from a young woman with type 1 diabetes. Sequencing input: stem cell memory CD4+ T cells from blood. CDR3 in DNA: TGCAGCGTTGGGACAGGGGAAAATCAGCCCCAGCATTTT. Protein sequence: CSVGTGENQPQHF.